This is a list of T cell receptor beta chains from one sample in a study of cytomegalovirus exposure and HLA in healthy donors. The protocol was immunoSEQ multiplex PCR, while the TCRdb copy is restricted to in-frame clones and leaves out a portion. The sample records some 120,000 clones, over 60% being singletons. Source material: PBMCs. The receptors shown here come from a man aged 25-45 years in good health and CMV-seropositive. Both conserved end residues are part of each CDR3. The order of the fields is CDR3 DNA, CDR3 protein, J gene, D gene, V gene, clone size. A D gene is named only where the DNA matches it firmly. The size field is filled for only some rows; it gives once, few, many or a size class.

CDR3 DNA: TGTGCCAGCCCCGAGGGGACAGGGGGCTTGGAGACCCAGTACTTC
CDR3 protein: CASPEGTGGLETQYF
J gene: TRBJ2-5
D gene: TRBD1
V gene: TRBV6-4
clone size: NA

CDR3 DNA: TGTGCCAGCAGTCCGCACAGGGGGAGTCCAAAAAACCGCGAATACGAGCAGTACTTC
CDR3 protein: CASSPHRGSPKNREYEQYF
J gene: TRBJ2-7
D gene: TRBD1
V gene: TRBV27
clone size: NA

CDR3 DNA: TGTGCCAGTAGTATGATTCCACGGGTCGAGCAGTACTTC
CDR3 protein: CASSMIPRVEQYF
J gene: TRBJ2-7
D gene: NA
V gene: TRBV19
clone size: NA

CDR3 DNA: TGTGCCAGCAGTGAATTCACTAGCGGGGGGGCAGATACGCAGTATTTT
CDR3 protein: CASSEFTSGGADTQYF
J gene: TRBJ2-3
D gene: TRBD2
V gene: TRBV6-4
clone size: NA

CDR3 DNA: TGTGCCGGGCACCGGACAGGGGTCAACACTGAAGCTTTCTTT
CDR3 protein: CAGHRTGVNTEAFF
J gene: TRBJ1-1
D gene: TRBD1
V gene: TRBV5-5
clone size: NA

CDR3 DNA: TGTGCCAGCAGTTCCCTCAGGGCACCAACTAATGAAAAACTGTTTTTT
CDR3 protein: CASSSLRAPTNEKLFF
J gene: TRBJ1-4
D gene: NA
V gene: TRBV28
clone size: NA

CDR3 DNA: TGTGCCAGCAGTTACGCCGCGCAGGGGGCCGGCGAGCAGTACTTC
CDR3 protein: CASSYAAQGAGEQYF
J gene: TRBJ2-7
D gene: TRBD1
V gene: TRBV6-5
clone size: NA

CDR3 DNA: TGCGCCAGCAGCCCGCTTAAGAGCGGGCATTACAATGAGCAGTTCTTC
CDR3 protein: CASSPLKSGHYNEQFF
J gene: TRBJ2-1
D gene: NA
V gene: TRBV5-1
clone size: NA

CDR3 DNA: TGTGCCAGCTTCGGGTGGACAGAAAGCTCCTACGAGCAGTACTTC
CDR3 protein: CASFGWTESSYEQYF
J gene: TRBJ2-7
D gene: NA
V gene: TRBV6-6
clone size: NA

CDR3 DNA: TGTGCCTGGGGATTCATAAACAGCCCAGGCACAGATACGCAGTATTTT
CDR3 protein: CAWGFINSPGTDTQYF
J gene: TRBJ2-3
D gene: NA
V gene: TRBV30
clone size: NA

CDR3 DNA: TGTGCCAGCAGCTTGGGACTAGCGGGGGGTCCAGGAGAGACCCAGTACTTC
CDR3 protein: CASSLGLAGGPGETQYF
J gene: TRBJ2-5
D gene: TRBD2
V gene: TRBV5-6
clone size: once

CDR3 DNA: TGTGCCAGCATCCGGACTAGCGGGAGAGATAATGAGCAGTTCTTC
CDR3 protein: CASIRTSGRDNEQFF
J gene: TRBJ2-1
D gene: TRBD2
V gene: TRBV27
clone size: NA

CDR3 DNA: TGTGCCAGCAGCTTGAGGGGGAAAGGGGAACCCCTCCACTTT
CDR3 protein: CASSLRGKGEPLHF
J gene: TRBJ1-6
D gene: NA
V gene: TRBV5-4
clone size: NA

CDR3 DNA: TGCGCCAGCAGTCACCCGCCCCGGCTAGCATCAGATACGCAGTATTTT
CDR3 protein: CASSHPPRLASDTQYF
J gene: TRBJ2-3
D gene: NA
V gene: TRBV23-1
clone size: NA

CDR3 DNA: TGTGCCAGCAGCCAAGATGAGGGAGTGAACACCGGGGAGCTGTTTTTT
CDR3 protein: CASSQDEGVNTGELFF
J gene: TRBJ2-2
D gene: NA
V gene: TRBV4-2
clone size: NA

CDR3 DNA: TGTGCCAGCAGCGGAGAGCCGGGACAGGGGAACACTGAAGCTTTCTTT
CDR3 protein: CASSGEPGQGNTEAFF
J gene: TRBJ1-1
D gene: TRBD1
V gene: TRBV5-4
clone size: NA

CDR3 DNA: TGTGCCAGCAGTCTTGCCCCCGGGGTCTTGACGACCGGGGAGCTGTTTTTT
CDR3 protein: CASSLAPGVLTTGELFF
J gene: TRBJ2-2
D gene: NA
V gene: TRBV9
clone size: NA

CDR3 DNA: TGTGCCAGCAGCTTGGGCAGTACTGGAAACACCATATATTTT
CDR3 protein: CASSLGSTGNTIYF
J gene: TRBJ1-3
D gene: NA
V gene: TRBV5-6
clone size: NA

CDR3 DNA: TGTGCTAGTGCCCTCATCGGTGGGAGCACTGAAGCTTTCTTT
CDR3 protein: CASALIGGSTEAFF
J gene: TRBJ1-1
D gene: NA
V gene: TRBV12-5
clone size: NA

CDR3 DNA: TGTGCCAGCAGCTTGGACAGGAACACTGAAGCTTTCTTT
CDR3 protein: CASSLDRNTEAFF
J gene: TRBJ1-1
D gene: NA
V gene: TRBV5-4
clone size: NA

CDR3 DNA: TGTGCCAGCAGCTACGTTATGGACAGCTCCAATGGCTACACCTTC
CDR3 protein: CASSYVMDSSNGYTF
J gene: TRBJ1-2
D gene: NA
V gene: TRBV11-1
clone size: NA

CDR3 DNA: TGCAGCGGCACTCAGGGAGGGGGAGGCACAGATACGCAGTATTTT
CDR3 protein: CSGTQGGGGTDTQYF
J gene: TRBJ2-3
D gene: NA
V gene: TRBV29-1
clone size: NA

CDR3 DNA: TGTGCCAGCAGCCCAAGCGGGAGACAAGATACGCAGTATTTT
CDR3 protein: CASSPSGRQDTQYF
J gene: TRBJ2-3
D gene: TRBD2
V gene: TRBV4-2
clone size: NA

CDR3 DNA: TGCGCCAGCAGCTTGTATGCAGGGAATCAGCCCCAGCATTTT
CDR3 protein: CASSLYAGNQPQHF
J gene: TRBJ1-5
D gene: NA
V gene: TRBV5-1
clone size: once

CDR3 DNA: TGTGCCAGCAGTCCGGGTTGGGGGCCGGTGTCTGGAAACACCATATATTTT
CDR3 protein: CASSPGWGPVSGNTIYF
J gene: TRBJ1-3
D gene: NA
V gene: TRBV27
clone size: NA

CDR3 DNA: TGTGCCAGCAGCTTAAGGCTAGCGGGAGGATGGGACAATGAGCAGTTCTTC
CDR3 protein: CASSLRLAGGWDNEQFF
J gene: TRBJ2-1
D gene: TRBD2
V gene: TRBV11-2
clone size: NA

CDR3 DNA: TGTGCCAGCAGTGAAATAAGCGACACCGGGGAGCTGTTTTTT
CDR3 protein: CASSEISDTGELFF
J gene: TRBJ2-2
D gene: NA
V gene: TRBV25-1
clone size: NA

CDR3 DNA: TGTGCCAGCAGCTTTCTACTCACAGATACGCAGTATTTT
CDR3 protein: CASSFLLTDTQYF
J gene: TRBJ2-3
D gene: NA
V gene: TRBV7-2
clone size: NA

CDR3 DNA: TGTGCCAGCAGCGTAGGGACAGCCGGGGACCTCTATGGCTACACCTTC
CDR3 protein: CASSVGTAGDLYGYTF
J gene: TRBJ1-2
D gene: TRBD1
V gene: TRBV7-9
clone size: few

CDR3 DNA: TGCAGCGTTGCGGCCCAGGGGTCTGGGGCCAACGTCCTGACTTTC
CDR3 protein: CSVAAQGSGANVLTF
J gene: TRBJ2-6
D gene: NA
V gene: TRBV29-1
clone size: NA

CDR3 DNA: TGCGCCAGCAGCCAAGATCACAGCGGAGCCTACGAGCAGTACTTC
CDR3 protein: CASSQDHSGAYEQYF
J gene: TRBJ2-7
D gene: NA
V gene: TRBV4-3
clone size: NA

CDR3 DNA: TGTGCCAGCAGTGAACAGGGGGGGACGCAGTATTTT
CDR3 protein: CASSEQGGTQYF
J gene: TRBJ2-3
D gene: NA
V gene: TRBV6-4
clone size: once

CDR3 DNA: TGTGCCAGCAGCTTGTTCCGGACAGGGGAAGAGACCCAGTACTTC
CDR3 protein: CASSLFRTGEETQYF
J gene: TRBJ2-5
D gene: TRBD1
V gene: TRBV5-5
clone size: NA

CDR3 DNA: TGTGCCAGCAGCTTCGGACTAGGGCGATTCGATGAGCAGTTCTTC
CDR3 protein: CASSFGLGRFDEQFF
J gene: TRBJ2-1
D gene: TRBD2
V gene: TRBV7-9
clone size: NA

CDR3 DNA: TGTGCCAGCAGCAAAGAGGGGGTACTAGCGGAGAACACCGGGGAGCTGTTTTTT
CDR3 protein: CASSKEGVLAENTGELFF
J gene: TRBJ2-2
D gene: NA
V gene: TRBV21-1
clone size: once

CDR3 DNA: TGTTCCAGCAGCCCGGGACCGGGACAGGGGCTCAATCTAATATATTTT
CDR3 protein: CSSSPGPGQGLNLIYF
J gene: TRBJ1-3
D gene: TRBD1
V gene: TRBV7-9
clone size: NA

CDR3 DNA: TGTGCCACCCCCTTAACCCAGTACTTC
CDR3 protein: CATPLTQYF
J gene: TRBJ2-5
D gene: NA
V gene: TRBV6-4
clone size: few

CDR3 DNA: TGTGCCAGCAGGTCCCCCGTCAGGAGGGTGGATCAGCCCCAGCATTTT
CDR3 protein: CASRSPVRRVDQPQHF
J gene: TRBJ1-5
D gene: NA
V gene: TRBV28
clone size: NA

CDR3 DNA: TGTGCCAGCAGCTTAGGCAGGAGGGGAGGGGAGACCCAGTACTTC
CDR3 protein: CASSLGRRGGETQYF
J gene: TRBJ2-5
D gene: TRBD2
V gene: TRBV7-9
clone size: NA

CDR3 DNA: TGTGCCAGCAGCGACGGGACAGCCGGAAACACCATATATTTT
CDR3 protein: CASSDGTAGNTIYF
J gene: TRBJ1-3
D gene: TRBD1
V gene: TRBV9
clone size: NA

CDR3 DNA: TGTGCCAGCAGCCGGAACAGGGTTGACACCGGGGAGCTGTTTTTT
CDR3 protein: CASSRNRVDTGELFF
J gene: TRBJ2-2
D gene: NA
V gene: TRBV11-2
clone size: NA

CDR3 DNA: TGTGCCAGCAGCATACGGGAGAGCGAGCAGTACTTC
CDR3 protein: CASSIRESEQYF
J gene: TRBJ2-7
D gene: NA
V gene: TRBV5-6
clone size: NA

CDR3 DNA: TGCGCCAGCAGCCAAACGGGTGACTTTGATGGCTACACCTTC
CDR3 protein: CASSQTGDFDGYTF
J gene: TRBJ1-2
D gene: NA
V gene: TRBV5-1
clone size: NA

CDR3 DNA: TGTGCCAGCAACCCCTGGGGACTGGCGGTGTACGAGCAGTACTTC
CDR3 protein: CASNPWGLAVYEQYF
J gene: TRBJ2-7
D gene: NA
V gene: TRBV11-2
clone size: NA

CDR3 DNA: TGTGCCAGCAGGGCCTTGATAGGGGGAGGCTACACCTTC
CDR3 protein: CASRALIGGGYTF
J gene: TRBJ1-2
D gene: NA
V gene: TRBV6-5
clone size: NA

CDR3 DNA: TGTGCCAGCAGTTACGTAAGGGAGCAGGAAGCTTTCTTT
CDR3 protein: CASSYVREQEAFF
J gene: TRBJ1-1
D gene: NA
V gene: TRBV6-5
clone size: NA

CDR3 DNA: TGTGCCAGCAGCTTAGTTAGCGGGAGGCGGATCAACACAGATACGCAGTATTTT
CDR3 protein: CASSLVSGRRINTDTQYF
J gene: TRBJ2-3
D gene: TRBD2
V gene: TRBV7-2
clone size: NA

CDR3 DNA: TGCGCCAGCAGCTGGGGACTAGCGGGGGAAGAGACCCAGTACTTC
CDR3 protein: CASSWGLAGEETQYF
J gene: TRBJ2-5
D gene: TRBD2
V gene: TRBV5-1
clone size: few

CDR3 DNA: TGTGCCAGCAGTCTAGCGGGACCGTACGGGTCCCAGTACTTC
CDR3 protein: CASSLAGPYGSQYF
J gene: TRBJ2-5
D gene: TRBD2
V gene: TRBV6-5
clone size: NA

CDR3 DNA: TGTGCCAGCAGCTTTCAACAGGGTGACCCGTCGTACGAGCAGTACTTC
CDR3 protein: CASSFQQGDPSYEQYF
J gene: TRBJ2-7
D gene: NA
V gene: TRBV7-2
clone size: NA

CDR3 DNA: TGCGCCAGCAGCCAAGGTTTAGACAGGGAGCGTCAGCCCCAGCATTTT
CDR3 protein: CASSQGLDRERQPQHF
J gene: TRBJ1-5
D gene: TRBD1
V gene: TRBV4-1
clone size: NA

CDR3 DNA: TGTGCCAGCAGCAGGGGGACTAGCGGGAGCTACACCGGGGAGCTGTTTTTT
CDR3 protein: CASSRGTSGSYTGELFF
J gene: TRBJ2-2
D gene: TRBD2
V gene: TRBV7-2
clone size: NA

CDR3 DNA: TGTGCCAGCAGCTTAGCAGACAGGGCTGGGGAAAAACTGTTTTTT
CDR3 protein: CASSLADRAGEKLFF
J gene: TRBJ1-4
D gene: TRBD1
V gene: TRBV7-9
clone size: few

CDR3 DNA: TGTGCCAGCAGCCAAGGCGATAGCGGGGGGTCCTACAATGAGCAGTTCTTC
CDR3 protein: CASSQGDSGGSYNEQFF
J gene: TRBJ2-1
D gene: TRBD2
V gene: TRBV4-2
clone size: NA

CDR3 DNA: TGCGCCAGCAGCCAAGGGGAAAGGACAGGTCGCGGCTACACCTTC
CDR3 protein: CASSQGERTGRGYTF
J gene: TRBJ1-2
D gene: TRBD1
V gene: TRBV4-3
clone size: NA

CDR3 DNA: TGCGCCAGTGGAGGAGGGGATAGGACTGAAGCTTTCTTT
CDR3 protein: CASGGGDRTEAFF
J gene: TRBJ1-1
D gene: NA
V gene: TRBV5-1
clone size: NA

CDR3 DNA: TGTGCCAGCAGCTTGGGCTCGACAGATACGCAGTATTTT
CDR3 protein: CASSLGSTDTQYF
J gene: TRBJ2-3
D gene: NA
V gene: TRBV7-9
clone size: NA